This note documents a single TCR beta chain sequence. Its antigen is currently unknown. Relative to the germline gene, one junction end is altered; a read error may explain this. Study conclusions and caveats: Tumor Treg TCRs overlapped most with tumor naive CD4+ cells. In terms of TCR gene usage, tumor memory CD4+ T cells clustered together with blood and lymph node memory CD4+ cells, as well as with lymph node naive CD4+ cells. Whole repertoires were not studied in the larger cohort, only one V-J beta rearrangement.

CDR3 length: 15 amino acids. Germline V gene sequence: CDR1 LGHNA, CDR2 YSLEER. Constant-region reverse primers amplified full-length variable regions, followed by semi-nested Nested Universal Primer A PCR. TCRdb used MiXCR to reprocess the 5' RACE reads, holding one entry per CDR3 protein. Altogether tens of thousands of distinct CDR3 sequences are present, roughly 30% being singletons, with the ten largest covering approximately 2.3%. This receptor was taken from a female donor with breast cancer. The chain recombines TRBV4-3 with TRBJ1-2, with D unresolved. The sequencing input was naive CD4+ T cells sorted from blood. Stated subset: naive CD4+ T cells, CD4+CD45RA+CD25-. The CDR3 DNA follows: TGCGCCAGCGGCCAAGATCGTATAGCGTTCTATGGCTACACCTTC. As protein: CASGQDRIAFYGYTF.